Listed below are T cell receptor beta chains from one sample, sequenced in a study of PD-1 blockade in mismatch repair-deficient tumors. Measured with immunoSEQ multiplex PCR; TCRdb has only the in-frame clones, and not every one. This table holds roughly 130,000 clones, around nine tenths found once. The material sequenced was peripheral blood, taken 72 weeks after starting pembrolizumab. The receptors were gathered from an adult with mismatch repair-deficient cancer. Both conserved end residues are part of each CDR3. A D gene is named only where the DNA matches it firmly. Rows give clone size only sometimes, using once, few, many, or a class for an expanded clone.

>TRBV13|-|-|TRBJ1-5
CASSLGRLGNQPQHF
TGTGCCAGCAGCTTAGGCCGACTGGGTAATCAGCCCCAGCATTTT
>TRBV28|few|TRBD2|TRBJ2-7
CASISGNSYEQYF
TGTGCCAGCATCAGCGGGAACTCCTACGAGCAGTACTTC
>TRBV4-2|-|-|TRBJ2-4
CASSLDIQYF
TGTGCCAGCAGCCTCGACATTCAGTACTTC
>TRBV7-8|-|TRBD1|TRBJ2-1
CASREQGQGAGYNEQFF
TGTGCCAGCAGAGAACAAGGCCAGGGGGCTGGGTACAATGAGCAGTTCTTC
>TRBV10-3|once|TRBD2|TRBJ2-1
CAIRSLLGAGGADDEQFF
TGTGCCATCCGTAGCCTCTTAGGAGCGGGAGGCGCTGACGATGAGCAGTTCTTC
>TRBV27|-|TRBD1|TRBJ2-7
CASSFHRGYEQYF
TGTGCCAGCAGTTTCCACAGGGGTTACGAGCAGTACTTC
>TRBV27|-|-|TRBJ2-1
CASSLPGTTYNEQFF
TGTGCCAGCAGCCTACCGGGGACCACCTACAATGAGCAGTTCTTC
>TRBV19|-|-|TRBJ2-1
CASSVANEQFF
TGTGCCAGTAGCGTAGCAAATGAGCAGTTCTTC
>TRBV30|-|TRBD1|TRBJ2-7
CAWSGTGTGEQYF
TGTGCCTGGAGCGGGACAGGGACTGGAGAGCAGTACTTC
>TRBV4-1|-|-|TRBJ2-1
CASSLRPDNEQFF
TGCGCCAGCAGCCTAAGACCCGACAATGAGCAGTTCTTC
>TRBV2|-|TRBD2|TRBJ2-7
CASHSGRDSQQYF
TGTGCCAGCCATAGCGGGAGGGATTCACAGCAGTACTTC
>TRBV4-2|-|-|TRBJ2-2
CASSQVVAGSYTGELFF
TGTGCCAGCAGCCAAGTCGTTGCCGGGAGCTACACCGGGGAGCTGTTTTTT
>TRBV4-2|-|TRBD2|TRBJ2-7
CASSLLALAGARDSEQYF
TGTGCCAGCAGCCTCCTCGCACTAGCGGGAGCGCGAGATTCCGAGCAGTACTTC
>TRBV14|-|TRBD2|TRBJ2-1
CASSQARNGRAPRQQFF
TGTGCCAGCAGCCAAGCCCGGAACGGGAGGGCGCCGCGTCAGCAGTTCTTC
>TRBV7-2|-|-|TRBJ2-5
CASSFRGGRILQETQYF
TGTGCCAGCAGCTTCCGTGGGGGGAGGATCCTACAAGAGACCCAGTACTTC
>TRBV28|-|-|TRBJ2-1
CASSAKAFYNEQFF
TGTGCCAGCAGTGCCAAGGCTTTCTACAATGAGCAGTTCTTC
>TRBV29-1|-|TRBD2|TRBJ2-2
CSVESGLSGRNTGELFF
TGCAGCGTTGAATCGGGGCTTAGCGGGAGGAACACCGGGGAGCTGTTTTTT
>TRBV15|-|TRBD2|TRBJ2-1
CATSRVGDYSYNEQFF
TGTGCCACCAGCAGAGTGGGGGACTACTCCTACAATGAGCAGTTCTTC
>TRBV19|few|-|TRBJ1-1
CASTPDGQMNTEAFF
TGTGCCAGTACTCCGGACGGGCAAATGAACACTGAAGCTTTCTTT
>TRBV6-5|once|TRBD2|TRBJ2-1
CASSLAGGPNNEQFF
TGTGCCAGCAGTTTAGCGGGAGGCCCCAACAATGAGCAGTTCTTC
>TRBV5-6|-|-|TRBJ2-5
CASSLSAGRKTQYF
TGTGCCAGCAGCTTGTCGGCAGGCCGAAAGACCCAGTACTTC
>TRBV7-9|-|TRBD1|TRBJ2-3
CASSLLTGGFSTDTQYF
TGTGCCAGCAGCTTATTAACAGGGGGATTTAGCACAGATACGCAGTATTTT
>TRBV30|-|TRBD1|TRBJ1-5
CAWSETGDGNQPQHF
TGTGCCTGGAGCGAGACAGGGGACGGCAATCAGCCCCAGCATTTT
>TRBV5-5|-|-|TRBJ1-2
CASSPGRRGIGYGYTF
TGTGCCAGCAGCCCAGGGAGGAGGGGAATCGGCTATGGCTACACCTTC
>TRBV13|-|TRBD2|TRBJ2-5
CASSFPSGGQETQYF
TGTGCCAGCAGCTTTCCTAGCGGAGGACAAGAGACCCAGTACTTC
>TRBV5-4|-|-|TRBJ2-7
CASSLGPLSYEQYF
TGTGCCAGCAGCCTGGGACCGCTGTCCTACGAGCAGTACTTC
>TRBV4-1|-|TRBD1|TRBJ1-1
CASSNSGTAKLNTEAFF
TGCGCCAGCAGCAATTCCGGGACAGCAAAGTTGAACACTGAAGCTTTCTTT
>TRBV2|-|-|TRBJ1-4
CASTPRRGTNEKLFF
TGTGCCAGCACCCCCCGGAGGGGAACTAATGAAAAACTGTTTTTT
>TRBV4-3|-|TRBD2|TRBJ2-7
CASSQASTSGFGEQYF
TGCGCCAGCAGCCAAGCTTCTACTAGCGGCTTTGGAGAGCAGTACTTC
>TRBV30|-|-|TRBJ1-4
CAFYGRTGGEKLFF
TGTGCCTTCTATGGACGGACGGGAGGTGAAAAACTGTTTTTT
>TRBV4-1|-|-|TRBJ2-3
CASSQDRTRGTDTQYF
TGCGCCAGCAGCCAAGATAGAACTAGGGGCACAGATACGCAGTATTTT
>TRBV11-1|-|-|TRBJ2-7
CASSLAPARGDEQYF
TGTGCCAGCAGCTTAGCGCCGGCCAGGGGGGACGAGCAGTACTTC
>TRBV10-3|once|-|TRBJ2-6
CAISESWGAGANVLTF
TGTGCCATCAGTGAGTCTTGGGGGGCTGGGGCCAACGTCCTGACTTTC
>TRBV9|-|TRBD1|TRBJ2-5
CASSETGTLQETQYF
TGTGCCAGCAGCGAGACAGGGACGCTCCAAGAGACCCAGTACTTC
>TRBV28|-|-|TRBJ2-7
CASNRQTYEQYF
TGTGCCAGCAACCGGCAGACCTACGAGCAGTACTTC
>TRBV30|-|-|TRBJ2-6
CACPWKGHLLSGANVLTF
TGTGCCTGCCCATGGAAGGGACACTTACTCTCTGGGGCCAACGTCCTGACTTTC
>TRBV4-1|-|-|TRBJ2-7
CASSQVIQLVYEQYF
TGCGCCAGCAGCCAAGTGATTCAACTCGTATACGAGCAGTACTTC
>TRBV11-2|once|-|TRBJ2-3
CASSLAQGRADTQYF
TGTGCCAGCAGCTTAGCTCAGGGGAGAGCAGATACGCAGTATTTT
>TRBV5-6|-|-|TRBJ1-2
CASSLVDGYTF
TGTGCCAGCAGCTTGGTAGATGGCTACACCTTC
>TRBV30|-|TRBD2|TRBJ2-7
CAWSVIGGKIFTYEQYF
TGTGCCTGGAGTGTGATCGGGGGGAAAATCTTTACCTACGAGCAGTACTTC
>TRBV25-1|-|TRBD2|TRBJ2-5
CASSGSSGPFGETQYF
TGTGCCAGCAGTGGGTCTAGCGGCCCTTTTGGGGAGACCCAGTACTTC
>TRBV5-1|-|TRBD1|TRBJ2-5
CASSRQGRETQYF
TGCGCCAGCAGCCGACAGGGCCGAGAGACCCAGTACTTC
>TRBV10-3|-|-|TRBJ2-2
CAIQSTLNTGELFF
TGTGCCATACAATCGACCCTAAACACCGGGGAGCTGTTTTTT
>TRBV5-6|-|-|TRBJ2-5
CASSLGELQETQYF
TGTGCCAGCAGCTTGGGGGAGCTACAAGAGACCCAGTACTTC
>TRBV5-4|-|TRBD2|TRBJ2-7
CASSPWGAGGGEQYF
TGTGCCAGCAGCCCCTGGGGAGCGGGAGGAGGAGAGCAGTACTTC
>TRBV4-1|-|-|TRBJ2-2
CASSQPGAGGELFF
TGCGCCAGCAGCCAACCTGGGGCGGGCGGGGAGCTGTTTTTT
>TRBV19|once|-|TRBJ1-5
CASSIPGANQPQHF
TGTGCCAGTAGTATCCCCGGGGCCAATCAGCCCCAGCATTTT
>TRBV4-1|-|TRBD2|TRBJ2-7
CASSQGTGTRVYEQYF
TGCGCCAGCAGCCAAGGCACCGGGACTAGAGTCTACGAGCAGTACTTC